This record covers a single T cell receptor beta chain. The antigen this receptor binds is unknown. Qualities for individual bases were not recorded, and no much larger clone is one base off. TCRbeta CDR3 regions were amplified from genomic DNA by means of the immunoSEQ Assay, a bias-controlled multiplex PCR. Per the original workflow: Nucleated cell counts per sample were estimated from amplification of reference gene primers within the assay. To quantify the absolute abundance of each unique TCRbeta CDR3 rearrangement, sequence reads were collapsed and filtered. For each sample, productive Simpson clonality was calculated by taking the square root of Simpson's diversity index across productive rearrangements. As stored in TCRdb, this immuneACCESS dataset retains in-frame rearrangements with V and J assigned. A fraction of the clones does not appear; measured against another copy, unresolved V genes explain less than half of the discrepancy, and the remainder lacks a known reason. The V and J calls and clone size were taken over from that table, and D and trimming were inferred from the DNA. In all, the sample holds about 180,000 clones, and about 82% of those were seen once. The top ten hold approximately 7% of the sample.

The collaborating institutions used their own protocols to collect whole blood in K2EDTA tubes. Collaborator samples were shipped for TCRbeta analysis as frozen whole blood, isolated PBMCs, or DNA extracted from either sample type. The data belong to a study of blood T cell repertoires in COVID-19 (dated by TCRdb to the early 2020s). Study-level background: Collaborator samples came from the United States, Italy and Spain and covered acute and convalescent phases of COVID-19. Where available, HLA class I and class II types were taken from metadata supplied by the sample provider and were not determined by assay-based typing. A freely available public database, intended as a resource for researchers studying the immune response to SARS-CoV-2, is where the repertoires were released. Samples came from the ongoing ImmuneRACE study (first 160 participants) plus 1,254 subjects from 6 global collaborators. Nearly every sample came with metadata listing a de-identified subject ID, COVID-19 status, age in years and sex. Deeply sampled blood TCRbeta repertoires from subjects exposed to, actively infected with, or recovered from COVID-19 were included in the dataset. The material from the prospective study consisted of cDNA or gDNA derived from T cells, B-cell-depleted T cells, or PBMCs.

Points the paper makes about the study in general: Clinical and demographic metadata were provided uncurated, with the amount varying by source and participant.

The sequenced material came from peripheral blood. The source is a man in his forties or fifties with active or convalescent COVID-19.

The sequenced DNA: TGTGCCCGAGCAGGGGGGCGTGCCGGGGAGCTGTTTTTT. Its amino acids are CARAGGRAGELFF. The chain links TRBV7-9 with TRBJ2-2, with a tentative D gene TRBD1 over 7 matching bases. From cysteine to phenylalanine, the CDR3 is 13 amino acids long. The DNA shown is the 39-base CDR3, in frame from base 1. V loses 11 bases of germline sequence and J loses 6 bases, and the interval between the two ends is 16 bases. CDR1 and CDR2 are drawn from the germline V gene (reference sequence): SEHNR, FQNEAQ.